These 25 T cell receptor beta chains came from one sample sequenced in a study of shared clonotypes between healthy human individuals. Data came from immunoSEQ multiplex PCR; TCRdb stores just in-frame clones and leaves some out. The table records 550,000 to 850,000 clones, over 65% of them present only once. Sequenced material: memory CD4+ T cells sorted from blood. Subset meaning: CD45RA-negative fraction. Receptors were obtained from a woman in her twenties or thirties in good health.

Concerning this clone: Other DNA sequences in the same sample also yield this CDR3. This sequence joins TRBV5-1 and TRBJ2-4; TRBD2 agrees at 11 bases. The CDR3 consists of 14 residues. The V segment lost 4 bases and the J segment 6 bases; nucleotides outside the gene matches: 3. Germline CDR1 is SGHRS and CDR2 is YFSETQ. DNA of the CDR3: TGCGCCAGCAGCGCCGGGACTAGCGGAAACATTCAGTACTTC. Amino acid sequence: CASSAGTSGNIQYF.

The V call is TRBV7-2, the J call TRBJ1-4, with 10 bases fitting TRBD1. The germline gives CDR1 SGHTA, CDR2 FQGNSA. V trimming: 4 bases; J trimming: 10 bases; junction bases outside the gene matches: 6. The CDR3 loop spans 14 amino acids. Written as DNA, the CDR3 is TGTGCCAGCAGCTCTTCGACAGGGGGCGGAAAACTGTTTTTT. Translation gives CASSSSTGGGKLFF.

There are a few counts of this clone. The chain employs TRBV30 and TRBJ1-2, with D possibly being TRBD1 (5 bases). CDR3 size: 13 residues. From germline, CDR1 is GTSNPN and CDR2 SVGIG (reference sequence). Trimming took off 4 bases at V and 2 bases at J, with 11 bases between the two ends. CDR3 protein: CAWTQSGNYGYTF. The CDR3, as DNA: TGTGCCTGGACCCAATCAGGGAACTATGGCTACACCTTC. Using reference TRBV30 and TRBJ1-2 for the parts outside the CDR3, the full variable domain is SQTIHQWPATLVQPVGSPLSLECTVEGTSNPNLYWYRQAAGRGLQLLFYSVGIGQISSEVPQNLSASRPQDRQFILSSKKLLLSDSGFYLCAWTQSGNYGYTFGSGTRLTVV.

The J gene is TRBJ2-7, the V gene TRBV20-1; no reliable D call. The CDR3 contains 11 residues. V lost 4 bases, J lost 1 base, and 5 bases lay in between. Germline assignment: CDR1 DFQATT and CDR2 SNEGSKA (reference sequence). CDR3 bases: TGCAGTGCTACAGAGTCCTACGAGCAGTACTTC. Residues: CSATESYEQYF.

The V gene is TRBV7-9, the J gene TRBJ2-5; 13 bases fit TRBD2. Losses at the gene ends were 1 base for V and 5 bases for J; bases not matched to a gene: 7. The CDR3 sequence is 17 residues long. Germline lookup yields CDR1 SEHNR and CDR2 FQNEAQ (reference sequence). The CDR3 DNA reads as TGTGCCAGCAGCTTAGACCACGGACTAGCGGGAGTGGAGACCCAGTACTTC. Translated, it gives CASSLDHGLAGVETQYF.

V gene TRBV28 combines with J gene TRBJ2-5; TRBD2 aligns across 13 bases. The CDR3 totals 16 residues. V lost 5 bases, J lost 5 bases, and 8 bases stayed unmatched. Per germline, CDR1 MDHEN and CDR2 SYDVKM. The CDR3 DNA is TGTGCCAGCAGTCTGGGGGGGACTAGCGGGACTGAGACCCAGTACTTC. This gives the protein CASSLGGTSGTETQYF. Based on the CDR3 plus reference TRBV28 and TRBJ2-5, the full variable domain is DVKVTQSSRYLVKRTGEKVFLECVQDMDHENMFWYRQDPGLGLRLIYFSYDVKMKEKGDIPEGYSVSREKKERFSLILESASTNQTSMYLCASSLGGTSGTETQYFGPGTRLLVL.

A remark on this clone: Other DNA sequences in the same sample also yield this CDR3. This sequence joins TRBV5-1 and TRBJ2-5, with D unclear. The CDR3 is 13 residues long. V gave up 0 bases and J gave up 3 bases, with 6 bases separating them. Germline V gene lookup returns CDR1 SGHRS and CDR2 YFSETQ. The CDR3 region has the DNA TGCGCCAGCAGCTTGGGAGGAGAAGAGACCCAGTACTTC. This gives the protein CASSLGGEETQYF. Drawing the rest from reference TRBV5-1 and TRBJ2-5, the complete variable domain is KAGVTQTPRYLIKTRGQQVTLSCSPISGHRSVSWYQQTPGQGLQFLFEYFSETQRNKGNFPGRFSGRQFSNSRSEMNVSTLELGDSALYLCASSLGGEETQYFGPGTRLLVL.

This clone has a handful of counts. The chain carries TRBV28 and TRBJ1-4, with TRBD1 matching 8 bases. Germline lookup yields CDR1 MDHEN and CDR2 SYDVKM. J gave up 4 bases and V 8 bases, and 6 bases lay outside the gene matches. This CDR3 has 14 residues. The CDR3 sequence: CASLGTGGNEKLFF. Here the CDR3 DNA reads TGTGCCAGCCTAGGAACAGGGGGTAATGAAAAACTGTTTTTT.

The chain combines TRBV7-8 with TRBJ2-7; D tentatively reads TRBD1 or TRBD2 (5 bases each). Germline V lookup: CDR1 SGHVS, CDR2 FQNEAQ. The length of the CDR3 is 16 residues. V was cut by 6 bases and J by 1 base, with 19 bases left in between. CDR3: CASRTTGTTPSYEQYF. Here the CDR3 DNA reads TGTGCCAGCAGGACGACCGGGACGACGCCTTCCTACGAGCAGTACTTC.

The V and J genes are TRBV4-1 and TRBJ2-2; 12 bases line up with TRBD2. V trimming: 0 bases; J trimming: 4 bases; junction bases outside the gene matches: 6. Germline V gene data show CDR1 as MGHRA and CDR2 as YSYEKL. The CDR3 is made up of 18 amino acids. The CDR3 DNA is TGCGCCAGCAGCCAAGATCCGAGACTAGCGGGAGTCACCGGGGAGCTGTTTTTT. Translating gives CASSQDPRLAGVTGELFF.

The V and J genes are TRBV4-1 and TRBJ1-5; perhaps TRBD1 as D (5 bases). Per germline, CDR1 MGHRA and CDR2 YSYEKL. This CDR3 is built from 16 residues. Trimming cost V 3 bases and J 1 base, with 13 bases left between them. CDR3 sequence reads: CASSQGLRGSNQPQHF. CDR3 bases: TGCGCCAGCAGCCAGGGACTCCGTGGGAGCAATCAGCCCCAGCATTTT.

The V and J genes are TRBV6-1 and TRBJ2-2; 8 bases are shared with TRBD1. The CDR3 has 14 amino acids. Trimming took 7 bases from V and 4 from J; bases not matched to a gene: 5. CDR1 and CDR2 (germline): MNHNS, SASEGT. The CDR3 is CASKLTGGTGELFF. As DNA, the CDR3 is TGTGCCAGCAAGCTTACAGGGGGCACCGGGGAGCTGTTTTTT.

The chain has TRBV9 and TRBJ2-1; no firm D call. The V end was cut by 0 bases, the J end by 0 bases, with 10 bases between. The germline V gene has CDR1 SGDLS and CDR2 YYNGEE. The CDR3 sequence is 16 residues long. CDR3 residues: CASSVAPGSSYNEQFF. The DNA for the CDR3 is TGTGCCAGCAGCGTAGCTCCGGGCAGCTCCTACAATGAGCAGTTCTTC.

The chain combines TRBV11-3 with TRBJ2-1, with 8 bases aligning to TRBD1. Looked up from germline, CDR1 is SGHNT and CDR2 is YENEEA. The CDR3 covers 15 residues. V shed 0 bases, J shed 2 bases, and the junction held 0 bases outside the gene matches. The CDR3 DNA reads TGTGCCAGCAGCTTAGACAGGGGGCCCTACAATGAGCAGTTCTTC. Translation: CASSLDRGPYNEQFF.

The J gene is TRBJ1-1, the V gene TRBV28; D gene ambiguous. The CDR3 has 11 amino acids. The V end lost 5 bases, the J end lost 10 bases, and 11 bases lay between the germline ends. CDR1 is MDHEN and CDR2 is SYDVKM in the germline V gene. The CDR3 coding sequence is TGTGCCAGCAGTCCAAGAGGGATAGCTTTCTTT. Translating it yields CASSPRGIAFF.

This clone showed up many times. The V gene is TRBV19, the J gene TRBJ1-2; weak D call: TRBD1 (6 bases). Germline assignment: CDR1 LNHDA and CDR2 SQIVND (reference sequence). The V and J ends lost 3 bases and 8 bases respectively, with 13 bases between them. The CDR3 covers 13 residues. Written as DNA, the CDR3 is TGTGCCAGTAGTATGGGACACCAGGGGGGCTACACCTTC. Translation: CASSMGHQGGYTF.

The V gene is TRBV4-1, the J gene TRBJ2-3; no definite D call. CDR1 MGHRA and CDR2 YSYEKL come from the germline V gene. V shed 4 bases and J shed 0 bases, with 5 bases lying between them. The CDR3 extends over 13 amino acids. The CDR3 DNA reads as TGCGCCAGCAGCCGCCCAAGCACAGATACGCAGTATTTT. Translation gives CASSRPSTDTQYF.

Ten or more counts support this clone. V and J are TRBV2 and TRBJ1-1; tentative D call: TRBD1 (6 bases). The CDR3 has 13 amino acids. CDR1 and CDR2 (germline): SNHLY, FYNNEI. V lost 7 bases and J 1 base, leaving 10 bases between the germline ends. The CDR3 loop is CASTWDKNTEAFF. CDR3 DNA: TGTGCCAGCACGTGGGACAAGAACACTGAAGCTTTCTTT.

A note on this clone: Since a much larger clone is just one base distant, this may be a read error. The sample holds other DNA sequences that translate to the same CDR3. The V and J genes are TRBV2 and TRBJ2-2; TRBD2 might be the D (6 bases). From germline, CDR1 is SNHLY and CDR2 FYNNEI. V lost 6 bases to trimming and J lost 1 base, with 6 bases between them. The CDR3 loop spans 13 amino acids. The CDR3 region has the DNA TGTGCCAGCAGGCGGGAGAACACCGGGGAGCTGTTTTTT. Translated, it gives CASRRENTGELFF.

This clone was seen repeatedly, ten times or more. The chain recombines TRBV2 with TRBJ1-1, with D unresolved. The V end was cut by 6 bases, the J end by 4 bases, with 18 bases between. CDR3 length equals 15 residues. Germline V gene data show CDR1 as SNHLY and CDR2 as FYNNEI. The CDR3 spells CASSPQLSAVTEAFF. CDR3 in DNA: TGTGCCAGCAGCCCCCAGCTGTCGGCTGTCACTGAAGCTTTCTTT.

Only a few counts were recorded for this clone. The gene calls are TRBV5-1 and TRBJ2-2; 8 bases are a match to TRBD2. Germline trimming cut 4 bases from V and 4 bases from J; bases unmatched to any gene: 6. The CDR3 is made up of 15 amino acids. CDR1 SGHRS and CDR2 YFSETQ come from the germline V gene. CDR3 bases: TGCGCCAGCAGCGGGCGCGGGACTAGCACCGGGGAGCTGTTTTTT. Its protein is CASSGRGTSTGELFF.

The chain carries TRBV18 and TRBJ2-7; a weak D match, TRBD2 (6 bases). CDR1 KGHSH and CDR2 LQKENI come from the germline V gene. The CDR3 has 16 residues. Trimming removed 3 bases at V and 0 bases at J, with 15 bases between. The CDR3 spells CASSPSGAGSSYEQYF. For the CDR3, the DNA is TGTGCCAGCTCACCTTCCGGGGCGGGGAGCTCCTACGAGCAGTACTTC.

The chain uses TRBV19 and TRBJ2-1; TRBD2 matches 14 bases. Germline assignment: CDR1 LNHDA and CDR2 SQIVND (reference sequence). The V and J ends lost 4 bases and 6 bases, in that order; junction bases with no gene match: 14. This CDR3 has 19 amino acids. CDR3 sequence: CASSKRLAGGLMVGNEQFF. For the CDR3, the DNA is TGTGCCAGTAGTAAAAGACTAGCGGGAGGGCTCATGGTGGGCAATGAGCAGTTCTTC.

This clone was seen a few times. J is TRBJ1-1 and V is TRBV4-2; TRBD1 matches 7 bases. This CDR3 has 14 residues. V shed 5 bases and J 1 base; nucleotides not matched to a gene: 4. Looked up from germline, CDR1 is LGHNA and CDR2 is YNFKEQ. CDR3 DNA: TGTGCCAGCAGCAGGGGACAGCCGAACACTGAAGCTTTCTTT. Protein product: CASSRGQPNTEAFF.

This clone was picked up many times. J is TRBJ2-7 and V is TRBV7-3; D might be TRBD2 (5 bases). From germline, CDR1 is SGHTA and CDR2 FQGTGA. The ends were cut back, 3 bases at V and 2 bases at J, with 11 bases in the middle. The CDR3 is 14 amino acids. The CDR3: CASSLGLAPYEQYF. For the CDR3, the DNA is TGTGCCAGCAGCTTGGGTCTAGCTCCCTACGAGCAGTACTTC.